Shown below are 12 T cell receptor beta chains from a single sample sequenced in a study of blood T cell repertoires in COVID-19. Sequencing was performed with immunoSEQ multiplex PCR; in TCRdb, only in-frame clones are kept and a portion is missing. The data hold about 360,000 clones, with more than 65% observed a single time. Sequencing was done on a sample of peripheral blood. These receptors all stem from a human donor with acute or convalescent COVID-19. The donor label of this sample is uncertain.

The chain has TRBV7-2 and TRBJ2-7; D possibly corresponds to TRBD2 (6 bases). The CDR3 consists of 14 residues. The germline V gene has CDR1 SGHTA and CDR2 FQGNSA. V was pared by 1 base and J by 6 bases, with 13 bases between. DNA for the CDR3: TGTGCCAGCAGCTTAGATCAGCGGGTGCGCGAGCAGTACTTC. This codes for CASSLDQRVREQYF.

The CDR3 loop reads CASSGTGFEQYF. The DNA for the CDR3 is TGTGCCAGCAGCGGGACAGGGTTCGAGCAGTACTTC. The rearrangement uses TRBV9 and TRBJ2-7, with 8 nucleotides matching TRBD1. Germline assignment: CDR1 SGDLS and CDR2 YYNGEE. After removal of 3 bases from V and 6 bases from J, the junction contained 2 bases not matched to a gene. The CDR3 loop spans 12 amino acids.

V and J are TRBV30 and TRBJ1-2; D gene unclear. Germline lookup yields CDR1 GTSNPN and CDR2 SVGIG (reference sequence). Trimming removed 5 bases at V and 7 bases at J, with 8 bases between. This CDR3 contains 10 residues. CDR3 protein: CAWGLGGYTF. The CDR3, as DNA: TGTGCCTGGGGCCTAGGTGGCTACACCTTC.

This chain links TRBV30 with TRBJ2-5; possible D gene TRBD2, 6 bases. V shed 2 bases and J shed 2 bases, with 12 bases lying between them. This CDR3 contains 14 residues. The V gene's germline CDR1 is GTSNPN and CDR2 SVGIG (reference sequence). CDR3 sequence reads: CAWSSGEVQETQYF. CDR3 coding DNA: TGTGCCTGGAGTTCGGGGGAGGTACAAGAGACCCAGTACTTC.

This clone has ten or more counts. This chain uses TRBV6-5 with TRBJ2-3, with TRBD1 matching 8 bases. CDR3 length: 13 amino acids. Germline V gene data show CDR1 as MNHEY and CDR2 as SVGAGI. The ends lost 7 bases at V and 4 bases at J; junction bases unmatched: 4. The CDR3 DNA reads as TGTGCCAGCAAGAGGGACAGGCCAGATACGCAGTATTTT. It encodes CASKRDRPDTQYF.

The CDR3 is CASSLNSVTGMGGYTF. CDR3 sequence (DNA): TGTGCCAGCAGCCTTAACTCGGTAACAGGGATGGGTGGCTACACCTTC. The rearrangement uses TRBV3-1 (or the pseudogene TRBV3-2) and TRBJ1-2; weak D call: TRBD1 (6 bases). The CDR3 is 16 amino acids. The germline V gene has CDR1 LGHDT and CDR2 YNNKEL (reference sequence). The V and J ends lost 4 bases and 7 bases respectively, with 22 bases between them.

This chain links TRBV7-2 with TRBJ1-1; unclear D gene. The germline gives CDR1 SGHTA, CDR2 FQGNSA. The CDR3 consists of 16 residues. Deletions cut 0 bases from V and 1 base from J, with 12 bases between. Here the CDR3 DNA reads TGTGCCAGCAGCTTAGCGCGGAGCTCCCAGAACACTGAAGCTTTCTTT. Protein: CASSLARSSQNTEAFF.

The chain links TRBV19 to TRBJ1-5; no clear D. Looked up from germline, CDR1 is LNHDA and CDR2 is SQIVND (reference sequence). Deletions cut 1 base from V and 0 bases from J, with 10 bases between. There are 16 residues in the CDR3. The CDR3 region has the DNA TGTGCCAGTAGTATAGCTGATAGCTATAGCAATCAGCCCCAGCATTTT. It translates to CASSIADSYSNQPQHF.

This clone appeared a few times. This chain joins TRBV18 and TRBJ1-1; D is perhaps TRBD1 (6 bases). CDR1 is KGHSH, CDR2 LQKENI, per germline. The CDR3 extends over 15 amino acids. V lost 5 bases and J 0 bases, leaving 13 bases between the germline ends. As DNA, the CDR3 is TGTGCCAGCTCATACGAGGACAGACTGAACACTGAAGCTTTCTTT. This translates into CASSYEDRLNTEAFF.

The V and J genes are TRBV6-6 and TRBJ2-6; 8 positions agree with TRBD1. There are 18 residues in the CDR3. After removal of 5 bases from V and 4 bases from J, the junction contained 13 bases not matched to a gene. Germline CDR1 reads MNHNY; CDR2 reads SVGAGI (reference sequence). The CDR3 DNA is TGTGCCAGCAGTCTTTACCCTCCAGGGGGCCCCGGGGCCAACGTCCTGACTTTC. This gives the protein CASSLYPPGGPGANVLTF.

V gene TRBV3-1 (or the pseudogene TRBV3-2) combines with J gene TRBJ2-7; 9 bases are a match to TRBD1. The CDR3 contains 14 residues. Germline CDR1 reads LGHDT; CDR2 reads YNNKEL (reference sequence). Trimming took 4 bases from V and 5 from J; bases not matched to a gene: 6. CDR3 DNA sequence: TGTGCCAGCAGCCGAACCGGGACAGGGAACGAGCAGTACTTC. Its translation: CASSRTGTGNEQYF.

This chain connects TRBV7-9 to TRBJ1-1, with no clear D. V shed 3 bases and J shed 7 bases, with 12 bases lying between them. Per the germline V gene, CDR1 is SEHNR and CDR2 is FQNEAQ (reference sequence). The CDR3 is 13 residues long. CDR3 residues: CASSLMIGVEAFF. The CDR3 bases are TGTGCCAGCAGCTTGATGATCGGAGTTGAAGCTTTCTTT.